Listed below are T cell receptor beta chains from one sample, sequenced in a study of monozygotic twins with inflammatory bowel disease. TCRdb reprocessed the 5' RACE reads; each CDR3 protein has one entry and no DNA is given. The data show about 150,000 distinct CDR3 sequences, and the top ten clones hold 0.95% to 1.5%. Sequencing used blood. All receptors derive from a human donor with ulcerative colitis or Crohn's disease, or a healthy co-twin of an affected twin (not recorded which). Both conserved end residues are part of each CDR3. The order of the fields is V gene, J gene, CDR3 protein.

TRBV6-1	TRBJ2-3	CASKGLEADTQYF
TRBV29-1	TRBJ2-1	CSVEDPMKGYNEQFF
TRBV7-3	TRBJ2-1	CASSLTSGRVNEQFF
TRBV7-9	TRBJ2-7	CASSSNYHEQYF
TRBV27	TRBJ2-7	CASSPRPPLAVGSYEQYF
TRBV20-1	TRBJ2-5	CSARGRLGPWETQYF
TRBV5-5	TRBJ2-7	CASSLNRGREQYF
TRBV5-6	TRBJ2-4	CASSLSTDHLAKNIQYF
TRBV10-3	TRBJ2-3	CASRDRATDTQYF
TRBV5-1	TRBJ1-2	CASSLDGELRYTF
TRBV7-2	TRBJ2-1	CASSINLAGVNEQFF
TRBV28	TRBJ1-1	CASSTQMGDRNTEAFF
TRBV11-2	TRBJ2-5	CASSSSGTSGRAFQYF
TRBV11-3	TRBJ2-1	CASSPAGGYNEQFF
TRBV5-4	TRBJ1-4	CASSSRKDVGEEKLFF
TRBV5-1	TRBJ2-7	CASSLVAGSYEQYF
TRBV6-2/TRBV6-3	TRBJ2-7	CASTGLADSYEQYF
TRBV5-5	TRBJ2-2	CASSPGTGTGELFF
TRBV20-1	TRBJ2-3	CSASTSGEDTQYF
TRBV20-1	TRBJ2-5	CSARDKGRRETQYF
TRBV24-1	TRBJ2-7	CATSDPPPSYEQYF
TRBV20-1	TRBJ2-7	CSARVRTSGIYEQYF
TRBV7-2	TRBJ1-4	CASSLALGGRNEKLFF
TRBV12-3/TRBV12-4	TRBJ1-5	CASSLETGGRVTGQPQHF
TRBV14	TRBJ1-1	CASSQDLGAGAFF
TRBV15	TRBJ2-4	CATSRDPVENIQYF
TRBV2	TRBJ1-1	CASSDFGQYTEAFF
TRBV20-1	TRBJ2-7	CSAPGPSYEQYF